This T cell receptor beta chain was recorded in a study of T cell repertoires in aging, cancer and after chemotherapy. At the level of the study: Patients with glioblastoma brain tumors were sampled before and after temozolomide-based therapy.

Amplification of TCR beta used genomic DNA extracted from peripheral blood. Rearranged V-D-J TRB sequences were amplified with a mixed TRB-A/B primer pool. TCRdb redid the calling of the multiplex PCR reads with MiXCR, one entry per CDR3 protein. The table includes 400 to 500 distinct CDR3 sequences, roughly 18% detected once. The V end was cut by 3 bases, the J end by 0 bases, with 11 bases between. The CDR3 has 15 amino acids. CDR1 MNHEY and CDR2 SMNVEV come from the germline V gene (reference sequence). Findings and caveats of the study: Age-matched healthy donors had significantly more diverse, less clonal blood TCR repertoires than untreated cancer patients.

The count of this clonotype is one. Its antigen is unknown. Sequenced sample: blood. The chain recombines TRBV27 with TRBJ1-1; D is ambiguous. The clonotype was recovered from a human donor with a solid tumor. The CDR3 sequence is CASSFGPALNTEAFF. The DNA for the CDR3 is TGTGCCAGCAGTTTCGGGCCAGCCTTGAACACTGAAGCTTTCTTT.